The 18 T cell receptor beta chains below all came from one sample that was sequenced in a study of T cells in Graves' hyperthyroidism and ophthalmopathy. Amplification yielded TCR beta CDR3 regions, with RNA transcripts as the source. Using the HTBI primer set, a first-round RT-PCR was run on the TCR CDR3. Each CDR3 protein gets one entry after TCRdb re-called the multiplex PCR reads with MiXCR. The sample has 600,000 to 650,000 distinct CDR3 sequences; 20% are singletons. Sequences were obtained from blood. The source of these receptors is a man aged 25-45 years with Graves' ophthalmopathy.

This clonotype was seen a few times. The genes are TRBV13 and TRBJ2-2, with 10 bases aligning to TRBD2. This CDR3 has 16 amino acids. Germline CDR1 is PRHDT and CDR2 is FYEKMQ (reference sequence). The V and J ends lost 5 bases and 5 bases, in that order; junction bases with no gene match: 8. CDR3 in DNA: TGTGCCAGCAGCAGGACTAGCGGTCTAACGACCGGGGAGCTGTTTTTT. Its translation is CASSRTSGLTTGELFF.

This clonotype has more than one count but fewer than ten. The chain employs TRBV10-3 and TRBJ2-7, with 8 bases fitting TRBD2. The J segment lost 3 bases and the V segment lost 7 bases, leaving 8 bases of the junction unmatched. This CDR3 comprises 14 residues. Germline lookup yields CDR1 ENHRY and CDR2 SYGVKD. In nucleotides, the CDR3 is TGTGCCATCACATCGGGAGGGCCCGTCTACGAGCAGTACTTC. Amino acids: CAITSGGPVYEQYF.

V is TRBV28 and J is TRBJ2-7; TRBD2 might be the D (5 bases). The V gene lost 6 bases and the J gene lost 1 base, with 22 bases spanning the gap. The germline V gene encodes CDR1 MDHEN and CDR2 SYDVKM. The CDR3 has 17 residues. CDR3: CASSRPPPRGGSYEQYF. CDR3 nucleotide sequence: TGTGCCAGCAGCCGACCCCCTCCCCGGGGTGGGTCCTACGAGCAGTACTTC.

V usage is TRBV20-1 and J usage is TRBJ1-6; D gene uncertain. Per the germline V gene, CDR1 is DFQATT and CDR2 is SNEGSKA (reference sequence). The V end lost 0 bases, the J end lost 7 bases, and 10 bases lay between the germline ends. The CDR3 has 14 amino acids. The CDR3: CSARDSADNSPLHF. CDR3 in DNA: TGCAGTGCTAGAGATTCGGCCGACAATTCACCCCTCCACTTT.

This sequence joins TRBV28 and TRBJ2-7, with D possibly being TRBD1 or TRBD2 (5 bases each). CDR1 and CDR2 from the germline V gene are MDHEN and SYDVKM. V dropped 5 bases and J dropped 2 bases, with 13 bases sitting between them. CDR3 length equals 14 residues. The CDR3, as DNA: TGTGCCAGCAGTATTCCCCGGGACCCCTACGAGCAGTACTTC. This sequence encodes CASSIPRDPYEQYF.

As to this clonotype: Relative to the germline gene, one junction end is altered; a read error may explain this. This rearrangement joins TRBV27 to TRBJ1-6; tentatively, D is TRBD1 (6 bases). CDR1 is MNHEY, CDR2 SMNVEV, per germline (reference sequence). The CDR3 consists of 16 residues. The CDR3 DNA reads TGTGCCAGCAGTTTAGCGGGGGCGGCATCGAATTCACCCCCCCACTTT. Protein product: CASSLAGAASNSPPHF.

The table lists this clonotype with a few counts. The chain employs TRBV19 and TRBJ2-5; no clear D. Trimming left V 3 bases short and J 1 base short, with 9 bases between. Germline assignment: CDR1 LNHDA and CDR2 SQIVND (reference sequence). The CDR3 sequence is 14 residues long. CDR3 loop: CASSITQTQETQYF. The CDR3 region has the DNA TGTGCCAGTAGTATCACCCAGACCCAAGAGACCCAGTACTTC. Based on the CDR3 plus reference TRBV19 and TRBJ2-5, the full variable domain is DGGITQSPKYLFRKEGQNVTLSCEQNLNHDAMYWYRQDPGQGLRLIYYSQIVNDFQKGDIAEGYSVSREKKESFPLTVTSAQKNPTAFYLCASSITQTQETQYFGPGTRLLVL.

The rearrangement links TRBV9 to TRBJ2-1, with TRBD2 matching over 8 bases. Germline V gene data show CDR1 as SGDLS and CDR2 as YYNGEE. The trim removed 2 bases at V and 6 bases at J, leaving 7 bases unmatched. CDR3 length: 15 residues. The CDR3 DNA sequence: TGTGCCAGCAGCGTCGGAGGTAGCGGGGCCAATGAGCAGTTCTTC. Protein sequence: CASSVGGSGANEQFF.

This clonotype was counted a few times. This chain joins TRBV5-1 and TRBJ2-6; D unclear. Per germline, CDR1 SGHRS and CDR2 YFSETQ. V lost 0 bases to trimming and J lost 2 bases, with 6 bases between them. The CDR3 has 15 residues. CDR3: CASSLDGPGANVLTF. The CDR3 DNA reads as TGCGCCAGCAGCTTGGACGGACCTGGGGCCAACGTCCTGACTTTC.

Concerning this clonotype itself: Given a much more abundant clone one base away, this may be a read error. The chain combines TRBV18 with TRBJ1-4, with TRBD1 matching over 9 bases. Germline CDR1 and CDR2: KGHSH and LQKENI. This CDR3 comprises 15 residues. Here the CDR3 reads CTSSPDRGFNEKLFF. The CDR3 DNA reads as TGTACCAGCTCACCAGACAGGGGGTTTAATGAAAAACTGTTTTTT.

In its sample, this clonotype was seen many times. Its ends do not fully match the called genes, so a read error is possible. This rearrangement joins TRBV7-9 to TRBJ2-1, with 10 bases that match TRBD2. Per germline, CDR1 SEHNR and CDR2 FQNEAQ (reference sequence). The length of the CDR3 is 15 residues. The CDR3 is CASSLAGESRNEQFF. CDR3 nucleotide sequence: TGTGCCAGCAGCCTAGCGGGAGAGAGCCGCAATGAGCAGTTCTTC.

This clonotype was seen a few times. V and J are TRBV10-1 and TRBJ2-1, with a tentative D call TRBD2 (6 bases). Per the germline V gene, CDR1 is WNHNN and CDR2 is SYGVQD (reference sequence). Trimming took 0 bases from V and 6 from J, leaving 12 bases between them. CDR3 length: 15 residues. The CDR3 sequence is CASSESRPGVNEQFF. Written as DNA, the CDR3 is TGCGCCAGCAGTGAGTCCCGGCCGGGGGTCAATGAGCAGTTCTTC.

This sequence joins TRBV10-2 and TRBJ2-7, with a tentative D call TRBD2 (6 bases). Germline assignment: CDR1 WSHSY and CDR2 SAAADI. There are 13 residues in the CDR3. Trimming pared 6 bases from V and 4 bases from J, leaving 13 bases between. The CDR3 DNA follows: TGCGCCAGCAGAGCTAGCGAGCTATACGAGCAGTACTTC. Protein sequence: CASRASELYEQYF.

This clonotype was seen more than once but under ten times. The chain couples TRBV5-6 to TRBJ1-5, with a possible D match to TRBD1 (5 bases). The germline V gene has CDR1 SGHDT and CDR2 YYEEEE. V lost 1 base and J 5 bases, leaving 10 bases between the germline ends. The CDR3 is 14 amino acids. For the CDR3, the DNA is TGTGCCAGCAGCTTGTCAGGGACTCATCAGCCCCAGCATTTT. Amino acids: CASSLSGTHQPQHF. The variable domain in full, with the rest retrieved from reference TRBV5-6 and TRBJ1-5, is DAGVTQSPTHLIKTRGQQVTLRCSPKSGHDTVSWYQQALGQGPQFIFQYYEEEERQRGNFPDRFSGHQFPNYSSELNVNALLLGDSALYLCASSLSGTHQPQHFGDGTRLSIL.

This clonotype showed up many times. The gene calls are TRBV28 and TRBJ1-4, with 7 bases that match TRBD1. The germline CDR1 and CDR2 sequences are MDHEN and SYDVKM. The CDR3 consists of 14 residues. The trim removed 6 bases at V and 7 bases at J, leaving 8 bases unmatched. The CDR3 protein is CASRLQGFGEKLFF. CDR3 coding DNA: TGTGCCAGCAGATTACAGGGGTTTGGTGAAAAACTGTTTTTT.

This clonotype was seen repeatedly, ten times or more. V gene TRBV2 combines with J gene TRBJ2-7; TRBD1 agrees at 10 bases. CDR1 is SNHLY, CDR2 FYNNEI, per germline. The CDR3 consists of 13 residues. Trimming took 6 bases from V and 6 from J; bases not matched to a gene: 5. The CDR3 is CASRGTGDCEQYF. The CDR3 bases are TGTGCCAGCAGGGGGACAGGGGACTGCGAGCAGTACTTC.

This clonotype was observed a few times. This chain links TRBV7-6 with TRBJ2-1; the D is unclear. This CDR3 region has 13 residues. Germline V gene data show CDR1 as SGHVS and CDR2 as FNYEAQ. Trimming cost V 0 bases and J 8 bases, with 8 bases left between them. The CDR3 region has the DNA TGTGCCAGCAGCTTAGCGGGATTCGATGAGCAGTTCTTC. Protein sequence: CASSLAGFDEQFF.

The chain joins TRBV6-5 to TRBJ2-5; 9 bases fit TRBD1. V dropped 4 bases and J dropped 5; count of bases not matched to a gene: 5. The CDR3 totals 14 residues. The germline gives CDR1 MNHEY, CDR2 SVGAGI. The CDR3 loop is CASSSGQGMETQYF. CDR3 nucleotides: TGTGCCAGCAGTTCCGGACAGGGGATGGAGACCCAGTACTTC.